What follows are 20 T cell receptor beta chains derived from one specimen sequenced in a study of glioma-infiltrating T cells. The iRepertoire nested amplicon-rescue multiplex PCR amplified TCR alpha and beta CDR3s from RNA. Using its own MiXCR run on the multiplex PCR reads, TCRdb lists one record per CDR3 protein. The table lists some 99,000 distinct CDR3 sequences, less than 30% of them singletons, with about a third in the top ten. The sequencing sample was made of glioma tissue, nonneoplastic brain tissue, or PBMCs (not recorded which). These TCRs come from a human donor with low-grade glioma or glioblastoma, undergoing nonglioma brain surgery, or in good health (not recorded which).

This clonotype has a count of ten or more. The genes are TRBV5-1 and TRBJ1-2, with D hard to call. Germline CDR1 is SGHRS and CDR2 is YFSETQ. This CDR3 is built from 14 residues. Trimming took off 2 bases at V and 7 bases at J, with 15 bases between the two ends. The CDR3 loop is CASSFGEVISGYTF. CDR3 DNA: TGCGCCAGCAGCTTCGGGGAGGTAATTTCTGGCTACACCTTC.

Points on this clonotype: A junction end diverges from the germline sequence, so it may reflect a read error. The chain employs TRBV5-6 and TRBJ1-6, with D possibly TRBD1 on 5 matching bases. Germline loops: CDR1 SGHDT, CDR2 YYEEEE. The CDR3 totals 16 residues. CDR3 sequence: CASSSRGELPDSTLHF. In nucleotides, the CDR3 is TGTGCCAGCAGCTCCCGAGGGGAACTCCCGGATTCAACCCTCCACTTT.

In regard to this clonotype: This may stem from a read error, because a much larger clone lies one nucleotide away. The CDR3 region has the DNA TGTGCCAGCAGCCCACGGGACGGCGAGCAGTACTTC. Its protein product is CASSPRDGEQYF. The rearrangement uses TRBV7-6 and TRBJ2-7; tentatively, D is TRBD1 or TRBD2 (5 bases each). The CDR3 covers 12 residues. The V and J ends lost 5 bases and 6 bases respectively, with 11 bases between them. Germline CDR1 and CDR2: SGHVS and FNYEAQ. Drawing the rest from reference TRBV7-6 and TRBJ2-7, the complete variable domain is GAGVSQSPRYKVTKRGQDVALRCDPISGHVSLYWYRQALGQGPEFLTYFNYEAQQDKSGLPNDRFSAERPEGSISTLTIQRTEQRDSAMYRCASSPRDGEQYFGPGTRLTVT.

Concerning this clonotype: A much bigger clone sits one base away, suggesting this may be a read error. The chain links TRBV20-1 to TRBJ1-2; 8 nucleotides agree with TRBD1. The CDR3 has 13 residues. The V gene's germline CDR1 is DFQATT and CDR2 SNEGSKA (reference sequence). CDR3 bases: TGCAGTGCTACCGACAGGGGCAACTATGTCTACACCTTC. Translation: CSATDRGNYVYTF.

This clonotype was seen only a few times. V is TRBV19 and J is TRBJ2-7, with D unresolved. The CDR3 contains 13 residues. Germline CDR1 LNHDA, CDR2 SQIVND (reference sequence). Trimming stripped 3 bases from V and 2 bases from J, with 8 bases between. CDR3 amino acids: CASSIGQPYEQYF. CDR3 nucleotides: TGTGCCAGTAGTATTGGGCAGCCCTACGAGCAGTACTTC.

This clonotype has a single count. Being one base from a much bigger clone, this may be a read error. The chain carries TRBV18 and TRBJ2-1; 7 nucleotides agree with TRBD1. CDR1 is KGHSH, CDR2 LQKENI, per germline. The CDR3 contains 15 residues. CDR3 nucleotide sequence: TGTGCCAGCTCCAGAACCGGGACAGACTACAATGAGCAGTTGTTC. Protein: CASSRTGTDYNEQLF.

In this sample, this clonotype turned up many times. This rearrangement joins TRBV19 to TRBJ2-1; unclear D gene. Deletions cut 7 bases from V and 3 bases from J, with 7 bases between. The germline CDR1 and CDR2 sequences are LNHDA and SQIVND (reference sequence). This CDR3 has 12 amino acids. The CDR3 sequence: CASKNLYNEQFF. Written as DNA, the CDR3 is TGTGCCAGTAAGAACCTCTACAATGAGCAGTTCTTC.

This clonotype was observed a handful of times. This chain joins TRBV2 and TRBJ1-6; D might be TRBD1 (6 bases). Germline CDR1 SNHLY, CDR2 FYNNEI. V was trimmed by 6 bases and J by 10 bases, leaving 16 bases between them. The CDR3 contains 14 residues. The CDR3 coding sequence is TGTGCCAGCAGCGCCGGGACATACAGGTCACCCCTCCACTTT. It is translated as CASSAGTYRSPLHF.

Many counts were recorded for this clonotype. This sequence joins TRBV12-3 or TRBV12-4 and TRBJ1-2, with TRBD1 identical over 8 bases. The V and J ends lost 10 bases and 5 bases, in that order; junction bases with no gene match: 9. The length of the CDR3 is 13 residues. The CDR3 sequence: CATQRQGSYGYTF. The CDR3 DNA follows: TGTGCCACCCAGCGACAGGGGAGTTATGGCTACACCTTC.

The table lists this clonotype with many counts. The chain carries TRBV28 and TRBJ1-5; no clear D. The CDR3 runs 17 residues. Germline lookup yields CDR1 MDHEN and CDR2 SYDVKM. Trimming removed 3 bases at V and 2 bases at J, with 17 bases between. The CDR3 nucleotides read TGTGCCAGCAGTTTGACGTTCGGGTTTTTCGGCAATCAGCCCCAGCATTTT. Protein product: CASSLTFGFFGNQPQHF.

This clonotype was observed at least ten times. The chain recombines TRBV18 with TRBJ2-7; TRBD1 or TRBD2 may be the D gene (5 bases each). V lost 6 bases to trimming and J lost 0 bases, with 15 bases between them. Per the germline V gene, CDR1 is KGHSH and CDR2 is LQKENI. The CDR3 sequence is 15 residues long. The CDR3 nucleotides are TGTGCCAGCTCTCACGGGACGGATAGCTCCTACGAGCAGTACTTC. Its translation is CASSHGTDSSYEQYF.

The CDR3 is CASSPMGGTSGDYEQYF. The CDR3 region has the DNA TGTGCCAGCAGCCCTATGGGCGGTACTAGCGGGGACTACGAGCAGTACTTC. This sequence joins TRBV27 and TRBJ2-7, with TRBD2 identical over 10 bases. The germline V gene encodes CDR1 MNHEY and CDR2 SMNVEV (reference sequence). V dropped 6 bases and J dropped 3; count of bases not matched to a gene: 14. This CDR3 contains 17 residues.

This clonotype was counted between two and nine times. The rearrangement joins TRBV9 to TRBJ2-7; no reliable D call. This CDR3 contains 15 residues. Germline assignment: CDR1 SGDLS and CDR2 YYNGEE. V gave up 0 bases and J gave up 0 bases, with 10 bases separating them. The CDR3 spells CASSVAPVSSYEQYF. For the CDR3, the DNA is TGTGCCAGCAGCGTAGCCCCGGTAAGCTCCTACGAGCAGTACTTC. The full variable domain, its missing parts supplied by reference TRBV9 and TRBJ2-7, is DSGVTQTPKHLITATGQRVTLRCSPRSGDLSVYWYQQSLDQGLQFLIQYYNGEERAKGNILERFSAQQFPDLHSELNLSSLELGDSALYFCASSVAPVSSYEQYFGPGTRLTVT.

As regards this clonotype: A much larger clonotype is one base distant, so this may be a read error. The CDR3 sequence: CASIRITGNIQYF. DNA of the CDR3: TGTGCCAGCATCCGCATTACAGGGAACATTCAGTACTTC. The genes are TRBV7-2 and TRBJ2-4; tentatively, D is TRBD1 (6 bases). Germline V gene lookup returns CDR1 SGHTA and CDR2 FQGNSA. CDR3 size: 13 residues. The V end was cut by 7 bases, the J end by 7 bases, with 14 bases between.

This rearrangement joins TRBV29-1 to TRBJ2-7, with TRBD1 identical over 8 bases. Germline-derived CDR1 and CDR2 are SQVTM and ANQGSEA. This CDR3 comprises 11 residues. With V trimmed by 6 bases and J by 5 bases, 3 bases remained unmatched. CDR3 loop: CSVATGDEQYF. CDR3 bases: TGCAGCGTCGCGACAGGGGACGAGCAGTACTTC.

This chain joins TRBV19 and TRBJ2-3; D is uncertain. V lost 1 base, J lost 6 bases, and 8 bases lay in between. The germline V gene has CDR1 LNHDA and CDR2 SQIVND (reference sequence). The CDR3 runs to 13 residues. The CDR3 is CASSIVGPDTQYF. The CDR3 DNA is TGTGCCAGTAGTATAGTGGGCCCGGATACGCAGTATTTT.

This clonotype appeared a few times. The chain joins TRBV5-1 to TRBJ1-1, with D uncertain. The CDR3 covers 10 residues. Trimming pared 9 bases from V and 11 bases from J, leaving 14 bases between. The germline V gene encodes CDR1 SGHRS and CDR2 YFSETQ. The CDR3 region is CAIFTTRAFF. The CDR3 DNA reads as TGCGCCATCTTCACTACCAGGGCTTTCTTT.

This clonotype was detected ten times or more. V and J are TRBV6-2 or TRBV6-3 and TRBJ2-7; TRBD1 or TRBD2 may be the D gene (5 bases each). Germline CDR1 is MNHEY and CDR2 is SVGEGT. This CDR3 comprises 19 residues. V lost 7 bases, J lost 0 bases, and 28 bases lay in between. The CDR3 here is CASTSTRGSRGQVSYEQYF. The CDR3 DNA sequence: TGTGCCAGCACCTCAACCCGGGGCAGTCGGGGCCAGGTCTCCTACGAGCAGTACTTC.

This chain links TRBV29-1 with TRBJ2-2, with 8 bases lining up with TRBD2. This CDR3 contains 16 residues. Per germline, CDR1 SQVTM and CDR2 ANQGSEA. V lost 4 bases and J lost 0; bases outside the gene matches: 7. The CDR3 coding sequence is TGCAGCGTTGTTCCCAGCGGGAGAGCGAACACCGGGGAGCTGTTTTTT. Translated: CSVVPSGRANTGELFF.

This clonotype was detected many times. The chain is built from TRBV28 and TRBJ2-1; D gene unclear. CDR1 is MDHEN and CDR2 is SYDVKM in the germline V gene. The CDR3 runs 16 residues. V was pared by 4 bases and J by 0 bases, with 13 bases between. The CDR3 nucleotides are TGTGCCAGCAGTTCCCTCTCGGCCGGCTCCTACAATGAGCAGTTCTTC. It encodes CASSSLSAGSYNEQFF.